Sequencing of this T cell receptor (beta chain) was carried out in a study of cytomegalovirus exposure and HLA in healthy donors (dated by TCRdb to 2017 to 2019). In the study overall: According to an earlier analysis of a few hundred of the donors, roughly 180 million T cells yielded 100 million or so unique TCR beta sequences and approximately 300 Gb of sequence data. An early release covering just under 650 HLA-typed donors comprised 300 to 350 gigabases of sequencing data and tens of millions of unique TCR sequences. Among the roughly 400 genotyped donors, about 85% belonged to the genetic ancestry cluster associated with self-reported Caucasian donors. The study was designed to test whether signatures of past pathogen exposure could be identified by cataloging public T cell receptors. The study used immunosequencing to profile the T cell repertoires of several hundred subjects and linked those repertoires to cytomegalovirus serostatus. A separate validation cohort of 100 to 150 different subjects was used in addition to the approximately 640-subject first cohort. To predict cytomegalovirus infection status, the study combined high-throughput TCR immunosequencing, statistical association of individual TCRs with disease status, and machine learning. To study patterns of TCR occurrence, a later analysis re-analyzed previously published TCR beta repertoires from 700 or so donors and added high-resolution HLA genotyping. Rather than using new phenotypic data, the later analysis identified candidate immune exposures from TCR beta sequences and from how often those sequences occurred across donors. An earlier analysis of fewer than 700 of the donors applied high-throughput TCR beta sequencing to assess whether each TCR beta V gene segment acted as functional or pseudogenic. Donor age, sex, ethnicity and CMV serostatus were compiled alongside the repertoire data. In a later genetic analysis, genome-wide SNP genotypes for about 65% of the roughly 700 donors were used, and that subset was treated as a discovery cohort. Every repertoire in the discovery cohort had been generated on one and the same sequencing platform. HLA typing included class I and class II loci at four-digit resolution. Typing coverage varied by locus: roughly 620-640 donors for A, B, C, DRB1 and DQB1; approximately 520 for DQA1; around 610 for DPA1; 450 to 480 for DPB1. Because of strong linkage in the cohort, roughly five DR-DQ haplotypes were treated as single units for association and clustering. On average, roughly 250,000 unique TCR beta nucleotide sequences were sequenced per donor among several hundred genotyped donors of the cohort, with roughly a sixth of those sequences being non-productive. Overall results and qualifications from the work: When HLA alleles, especially DR and DQ, strongly co-occurred, attributing TCR associations to individual alleles was difficult. Linkage disequilibrium might explain the correlated functional status among segregating V segments, but an unknown experimental factor could not be excluded. While some public TCRs were present in many individuals, most TCR sequences turned up only very rarely across donors. Because counts were too low, roughly 17 rarely observed V segments, including chromosome 9 orphons, were left out of the earlier analysis of about 620 of the donors. Cytomegalovirus status was reported to be diagnosed by the classifier with high specificity and sensitivity in both the original and validation cohorts. A later analysis found that HLA-associated TCR beta chains were more clonally expanded and had lower generation probabilities than equally common non-associated chains. In a later genetic analysis, a missense DCLRE1C variant was associated with V-gene and J-gene trimming of TCR beta chains, and the association was replicated in an independent cohort. The authors suggested that the approach could potentially be generalized to other disease states and immunological phenotypes. Immune exposure information for the cohort was limited to CMV serostatus. In a later analysis, the rate of TCR association differed among HLA loci, with DRB1 alleles having the most associated TCRs and HLA-C alleles having the fewest. According to a later analysis, parvovirus B19, influenza, CMV and Epstein-Barr virus appeared linked to several top co-occurrence clusters. Because the 87-base-pair reads could not distinguish some IMGT-functional V segments, including TRBV6-2 and TRBV6-3, those segments were excluded. According to a later genetic analysis, donors in an Asian-associated ancestry cluster had fewer N-insertions in productive TCRs than the approximately 670-donor mean. Three of the identified cytomegalovirus-associated TCR beta chains were confirmed in vitro to be specific for cytomegalovirus antigens. The cohort was sequenced for TCR beta chains only, and without alpha or paired-chain data the features that could be detected were limited. The sequencing pipeline was judged likely to have produced a cluster of highly shared sequence variants as a technical artifact. In an earlier analysis of fewer than 700 of the donors, most TCR beta V segments appeared in productive rearrangements about 90% or about 30% of the time, broadly matching IMGT annotations. A further reported finding was that TCR beta sequences accurately predicted the HLA-A and HLA-B alleles for most subjects in the first cohort. Most CMV-associated TCR beta chains appeared to be HLA-restricted in a later analysis, and the HLA associations seemed to be driven largely by CMV exposure. The presence/absence analyses assumed that sequencing depth was roughly uniform across donors, and that assumption may not be true. Specific HLA alleles were associated with 15,000 to 20,000 TCR beta sequences at a false discovery rate of 0.05 in a later analysis. The study gave a list of 150 to 200 TCR beta chains associated with cytomegalovirus. HLA typing was unavailable for some donors at each locus, so association tests used only the typed subset.

V and J lose 3 bases and 1 base, and a span of 3 bases separates them. The CDR3 holds 13 amino acids from the cysteine to the phenylalanine. The CDR3 DNA has 39 bases and is translated from base 1. The germline V gene (reference sequence) supplies CDR1 WNHNN and CDR2 SYGVQD. A note on this clone: No antigen is known for it. The record has no base qualities; no much larger clone is one base away.

Library preparation was by the immunoSEQ multiplex PCR assay. The multiplex PCR relied on a mix of 60 forward primers for TCR Vbeta segments and 13 reverse primers for TCR Jbeta segments. Amplification of the CDR3 region of rearranged TCR beta genes was performed with a multiplex PCR assay on genomic DNA. On the Illumina HiSeq System, the amplified TCR beta libraries were sequenced as 87-base-pair reads. The study's processing was this. Across the roughly 700 repertoires, a later analysis counted some 81 million unique TCR beta chains, around 11 million of which were shared by at least two donors. Raw reads were error-corrected and collapsed into unique sequences by a nearest-neighbor algorithm in which closely related sequences were merged to remove PCR and sequencing errors. CDR3 sequences were aligned to IMGT reference sequences to assign V, D and J gene segments. For a sequence to be retained, a match of at least six nucleotides to both a V gene segment and a J gene segment was required. Rearrangements were classified as productive when the CDR3 lacked stop codons and remained in frame with V and J, and all other rearrangements were classified as non-productive. CDR3 was defined by IMGT convention, running from the second conserved V-encoded cysteine to the conserved J-encoded phenylalanine. In an earlier analysis of around 640 of the donors, sequences lacking an unambiguous match to a single V gene segment were excluded. An earlier analysis of 587 of the donors called V segments functional above 56.7% productive rearrangements and segregating when the between-donor standard deviation exceeded 5%. A statistical classification framework was developed to diagnose cytomegalovirus status using the catalog of TCR beta chain sequences. In a later analysis, TCR nucleotide sequences were compared against IMGT/GENE-DB human TR gene sequences so that V and J genes could be assigned. The TCRdist pipeline was used in a later analysis to assign CDR3 sequences and most-parsimonious VDJ recombination scenarios. In a later analysis, each TCR beta chain was defined by its CDR3 amino acid sequence together with its V-gene family, and reads without a unique V-gene family were excluded. In a later analysis, around 600 highly shared, low-generation-probability nucleotide sequences were removed to address suspected cross-contamination and a sequencing artifact. In a later analysis, a clonal expansion index was calculated for each public chain from normalized within-repertoire ranks of inferred template counts. A later analysis computed generation probabilities with a VDJ recombination model fitted to out-of-frame rearrangements, and checked the results against IGoR. A later analysis scored TCR-TCR, TCR-HLA and TCR-CMV co-occurrence with hypergeometric tests, applying a repertoire-size bias correction to TCR pairs. To estimate false discovery rates, a later analysis permuted the HLA or CMV assignments 20 times. In a later analysis, co-occurring TCRs were grouped using DBSCAN, with TCRdist sequence similarity added in when clustering inside HLA-allele-positive subsets. Co-occurrence clustering excluded repertoires with fewer than 30,000 or more than 120,000 public chains, plus five with anomalous nucleotide sharing. The source is immuneACCESS, and TCRdb retained only in-frame sequences with V and J called. Part of the clones is not carried over; for the studies checked, unresolved V genes explain less than half of this, and the remainder is unexplained. That table furnishes V, J and clone size, whereas the DNA furnished D and trimming. Within this sample are fewer than 200,000 clones, with 87% of them counted one time only. The top ten hold less than 0.3% of the sample.

In total, approximately 700 healthy bone marrow donors made up the cohort. At the time of sampling, every cohort member was nominally healthy, though immune exposures that went unrecorded were likely present. The donor was CMV seronegative and was included in the group of hundreds of seronegative cohort members. A peripheral blood sample was collected from each donor, and TCR beta sequencing was performed on peripheral blood mononuclear cells. The Qiagen DNeasy Blood Extraction Kit was used to extract genomic DNA from the blood cell samples. Sequencing was done on a sample of PBMCs. The chain was built from TRBV10-1 and TRBJ2-2; the D gene is not confidently resolved. This clonotype originated in a girl under three years old in good health and CMV-seronegative. The CDR3 corresponds to CASSDLNTGELFF. The bases are TGCGCCAGCAGTGATCTGAACACCGGGGAGCTGTTTTTT.